The present entry profiles one TCR beta chain with its context. The V and J ends lost 7 bases and 2 bases respectively, with 12 bases between them. The V gene's germline CDR1 is MDHEN and CDR2 SYDVKM. This CDR3 region has 14 residues. The sample comes from a study of T cells in Graves' hyperthyroidism and ophthalmopathy. TCR beta CDR3 sequences were amplified from RNA transcripts. The HTBI primer set drove a first-round RT-PCR of the TCR CDR3. In TCRdb, the multiplex PCR reads were re-called with MiXCR into one record per CDR3 protein. Here the sample spans 400,000 to 550,000 distinct CDR3 sequences, 13% to 15% being singletons.

Sequenced sample: blood. The clonotype originates from a young woman with Graves' hyperthyroidism. This sequence joins TRBV28 and TRBJ1-5, with D perhaps TRBD1 (5 bases). The CDR3 nucleotides read TGTGCCAGCACGCTGGGGGTTGGCAATCAGCCCCAGCATTTT. Translating it yields CASTLGVGNQPQHF.